The 19 T cell receptor beta chains presented below share a single source sample, sequenced in a study of T cells in women clearing cervical HPV infection. The method was immunoSEQ multiplex PCR; TCRdb's version includes in-frame clones alone and lacks a portion of them. Its table lists around 39,000 clones. The sample comprised blood buffy coat. These TCRs come from a woman between 18 and 70 years old with a cervical HPV16 infection that either progressed to CIN3+ or cleared (not recorded which).

Turning to this clone: The read is 3 residues too short to cover the CDR3 end, so that end is filled in from the germline J gene. This sequence joins TRBV30 and TRBJ2-3; 11 bases line up with TRBD2. Trimming at V came to 6 bases and at J to 2 bases, leaving 7 bases not matched to a gene. The CDR3 contains 15 residues. The germline V gene has CDR1 GTSNPN and CDR2 SVGIG (reference sequence). The CDR3 here is CACDTSGRSTDTQYF. CDR3 DNA (partial): TGTGCCTGCGATACTAGCGGGAGATCCACAGATACG. The full variable domain, with the rest looked up from reference TRBV30 and TRBJ2-3, is SQTIHQWPATLVQPVGSPLSLECTVEGTSNPNLYWYRQAAGRGLQLLFYSVGIGQISSEVPQNLSASRPQDRQFILSSKKLLLSDSGFYLCACDTSGRSTDTQYFGPGTRLTVL.

A note on this clone: The sequenced fragment ends 3 residues before the CDR3 boundary, so the rest is inferred from the germline J gene. V usage is TRBV7-9 and J usage is TRBJ1-3; 7 bases align to TRBD1. There are 13 residues in the CDR3. Germline loops: CDR1 SEHNR, CDR2 FQNEAQ (reference sequence). V dropped 3 bases and J dropped 4; count of bases not matched to a gene: 0. CDR3 DNA (partial): TGTGCCAGCAGCTTGGGACAGGGAAACACC. Residues: CASSLGQGNT. The whole CDR3 is CASSLGQGNTIYF.

A word on this clone: The CDR3 is cut off 3 residues early in the read; its end comes from the germline J gene. The chain joins TRBV14 to TRBJ2-1; TRBD1 might be the D (7 bases). The CDR3 length is 16 residues. V was pared by 1 base and J by 6 bases, with 16 bases between. The V gene's germline CDR1 is SGHDN and CDR2 FVKESK. CDR3: CASSQVGGQASNEQFF. The sequenced part of the CDR3 DNA is TGTGCCAGCAGCCAAGTGGGAGGACAGGCCTCCAATGAG.

With respect to this clone: The read gets to within 3 residues of the CDR3 end, and the germline J gene fills in the rest. The rearrangement joins TRBV6-2 or TRBV6-3 to TRBJ2-3; 11 nucleotides align to TRBD2. This CDR3 has 17 amino acids. V shed 6 bases and J 5 bases; nucleotides not matched to a gene: 13. Germline CDR1 reads MNHEY; CDR2 reads SVGEGT. The sequenced part of the CDR3 DNA is TGTGCCAGCAGCCCTAGACCCTTAGCGGGGGGGCAAGATACG. This gives the protein CASSPRPLAGGQDT. The full CDR3 reads CASSPRPLAGGQDTQYF.

Details on this clone: The read ends 3 residues early relative to the CDR3; the germline J gene fills the gap. The chain employs TRBV6-1 and TRBJ1-5; tentatively, D is TRBD1 (5 bases). CDR1 MNHNS and CDR2 SASEGT come from the germline V gene. V gave up 1 base and J gave up 2 bases, with 9 bases separating them. CDR3 size: 15 residues. The DNA read from the CDR3 is TGTGCCAGCAGTGAAGTTGGGGCCGGCAATCAGCCC. Translating gives CASSEVGAGNQP. The full CDR3 is CASSEVGAGNQPQHF.

About this clone: The read falls 3 residues short of the CDR3 end, and the missing part is taken from the germline J gene. V gene TRBV6-1 combines with J gene TRBJ2-4; D call uncertain. Germline V CDR1 and CDR2: MNHNS, SASEGT. The CDR3 is 13 residues long. V lost 0 bases, J lost 8 bases, and 8 bases lay in between. The CDR3 bases that were read are TGTGCCAGCAGTGAAGCGGCCGCCGACATT. This translates into CASSEAAADI. The full CDR3 protein is CASSEAAADIQYF.

A note on this clone: The read is 3 residues too short to cover the CDR3 end, so that end is filled in from the germline J gene. The gene calls are TRBV10-3 and TRBJ2-6; TRBD1 is a possible D gene (5 bases). The CDR3 has 15 residues. CDR1 and CDR2 from the germline V gene are ENHRY and SYGVKD. The V and J ends lost 2 bases and 0 bases respectively, with 5 bases between them. The CDR3 DNA, read in part, is TGTGCCATCAGTGAGGACAGCTCTGGGGCCAACGTC. Amino acid sequence: CAISEDSSGANV. The entire CDR3 is CAISEDSSGANVLTF.

With regard to this clone: The sequenced fragment ends 3 residues before the CDR3 boundary, so the rest is inferred from the germline J gene. The chain links TRBV7-2 to TRBJ2-5; no clear D. Germline CDR1 SGHTA, CDR2 FQGNSA. The CDR3 runs to 14 residues. The V gene lost 3 bases and the J gene lost 5 bases, with 13 bases spanning the gap. The CDR3 loop reads CASSLRLVTETQYF. The sequenced part of the CDR3 DNA is TGTGCCAGCAGCTTGAGGCTAGTTACGGAGACC.

On this clone: The read ends 3 residues shy of where the CDR3 ends; the end is completed using the germline J gene. The rearrangement joins TRBV29-1 to TRBJ2-1; 7 nucleotides match TRBD2. Germline-derived CDR1 and CDR2 are SQVTM and ANQGSEA. Losses at the gene ends were 7 bases for V and 1 base for J; bases not matched to a gene: 13. This CDR3 contains 16 residues. This CDR3 reads CSGGGASGSSYNEQFF. CDR3 bases read: TGCAGCGGCGGAGGGGCTAGCGGATCGTCCTACAATGAG.

To note about this clone: The read ends 3 residues early relative to the CDR3; the germline J gene fills the gap. The chain couples TRBV7-6 to TRBJ2-7, with D possibly being TRBD2 (5 bases). The germline CDR1 and CDR2 sequences are SGHVS and FNYEAQ. V was clipped by 4 bases and J by 2 bases, with 9 bases between them. This CDR3 is 13 amino acids long. The CDR3: CASSSGVTYEQYF. The sequenced part of the CDR3 DNA is TGTGCCAGCAGCTCCGGGGTCACCTACGAG.

Of note for this clone: The read falls 3 residues short of the CDR3 end, and the missing part is taken from the germline J gene. V gene TRBV7-9 combines with J gene TRBJ2-5, with a weak D call TRBD2 (6 bases). The CDR3 totals 15 residues. The germline V gene has CDR1 SEHNR and CDR2 FQNEAQ (reference sequence). V lost 2 bases and J 5 bases, leaving 15 bases between the germline ends. Here the CDR3 reads CASSLFSREVETQYF. The DNA read from the CDR3 is TGTGCCAGCAGCTTATTCTCCAGGGAGGTGGAGACC.

A note on this clone: Read coverage stops 3 residues before the CDR3 terminus; the germline J gene supplies the remainder. This chain uses TRBV18 with TRBJ1-2, with 8 bases aligning to TRBD1. Germline V gene lookup returns CDR1 KGHSH and CDR2 LQKENI. The CDR3 totals 15 residues. Incomplete CDR3 DNA: TGTGCCAGCTCAGACGGACAGGGTGGATTGTACGAC. Protein product: CASSDGQGGLYD. Given in full, the CDR3 is CASSDGQGGLYDYTF.

Comments on this clone: The read ends 3 residues shy of where the CDR3 ends; the end is completed using the germline J gene. J is TRBJ2-1 and V is TRBV29-1; D possibly corresponds to TRBD1 (5 bases). The CDR3 extends over 17 amino acids. V shed 1 base and J shed 0 bases, with 16 bases lying between them. CDR1 and CDR2 (germline): SQVTM, ANQGSEA. The chain's CDR3 is CSVEGSGRASSYNEQFF. The part of the CDR3 DNA that was read is TGCAGCGTTGAAGGTTCGGGCAGGGCGAGCTCCTACAATGAG.

Of note for this clone: The CDR3 end is not reached by the read, which stops 3 residues before it; the germline J gene fills it in. The chain joins TRBV7-6 to TRBJ2-7, with D possibly being TRBD1 or TRBD2 (5 bases each). Trimming pared 4 bases from V and 3 bases from J, leaving 10 bases between. CDR3 length: 13 amino acids. Per the germline V gene, CDR1 is SGHVS and CDR2 is FNYEAQ. Incomplete CDR3 DNA: TGTGCCAGCAGCTCCAGGGAGAACTACGAG. Its protein is CASSSRENYE. The full CDR3 protein is CASSSRENYEQYF.

In the case of this clone: The observed sequence ends 3 residues before the CDR3 terminus, with the missing tail filled in from the germline J gene. The chain couples TRBV5-4 to TRBJ1-2; D is possibly TRBD1 (6 bases). Germline CDR1 SGHNT, CDR2 YYREEE (reference sequence). This CDR3 region has 12 residues. V gave up 4 bases and J gave up 7 bases, with 11 bases separating them. The CDR3 sequence is CASSAGEGGYTF. The covered CDR3 bases are TGTGCCAGCAGCGCAGGGGAGGGTGGC.

A note on this clone: The read is 3 residues too short to cover the CDR3 end, so that end is filled in from the germline J gene. This rearrangement joins TRBV7-2 to TRBJ2-7, with D maybe TRBD2 (5 bases). Looked up from germline, CDR1 is SGHTA and CDR2 is FQGNSA. This CDR3 comprises 13 residues. V was trimmed by 3 bases and J by 5 bases, leaving 11 bases between them. CDR3: CASSFRMRDEQYF. The part of the CDR3 DNA that was read is TGTGCCAGCAGCTTCAGGATGAGGGACGAG.

About this clone: The read terminates 3 residues ahead of where the CDR3 ends, so the germline J gene completes it. The V and J genes are TRBV30 and TRBJ2-1, with 7 bases that match TRBD1. The CDR3 spans 13 residues. CDR1 is GTSNPN and CDR2 is SVGIG in the germline V gene (reference sequence). The ends lost 5 bases at V and 0 bases at J; junction bases unmatched: 1. The sequenced CDR3 bases are TGTGCCTGGGACAGGGACTCCTACAATGAG. Encoded protein: CAWDRDSYNE. The complete CDR3 protein is CAWDRDSYNEQFF. The whole variable domain, remainder taken from reference TRBV30 and TRBJ2-1, is SQTIHQWPATLVQPVGSPLSLECTVEGTSNPNLYWYRQAAGRGLQLLFYSVGIGQISSEVPQNLSASRPQDRQFILSSKKLLLSDSGFYLCAWDRDSYNEQFFGPGTRLTVL.

In regard to this clone: The read terminates 3 residues before the CDR3 end, so the remaining end is supplied by the germline J gene. V gene TRBV6-1 combines with J gene TRBJ1-5, with a weak D call TRBD1 (5 bases). The CDR3 runs 15 residues. V was cut by 2 bases and J by 6 bases, with 14 bases left in between. From germline, CDR1 is MNHNS and CDR2 SASEGT. The covered CDR3 bases are TGTGCCAGCAGTGAACACTCCGGGGGGGGTCAGCCC. Translated: CASSEHSGGGQP. The whole CDR3 is CASSEHSGGGQPQHF.

Concerning this clone: The sample has other DNA sequences that encode this CDR3 too. The covered CDR3 bases are TGTGCCAGCTCACCCGCCGGGACAGGGGGACCCAATGAG. Translated, it gives CASSPAGTGGPNE. Given in full, the CDR3 is CASSPAGTGGPNEQFF. The genes are TRBV18 and TRBJ2-1; 11 nucleotides agree with TRBD1. The read ends 3 residues early relative to the CDR3; the germline J gene fills the gap. The CDR3 sequence is 16 residues long. The ends lost 3 bases at V and 6 bases at J; junction bases unmatched: 7. Per the germline V gene, CDR1 is KGHSH and CDR2 is LQKENI.